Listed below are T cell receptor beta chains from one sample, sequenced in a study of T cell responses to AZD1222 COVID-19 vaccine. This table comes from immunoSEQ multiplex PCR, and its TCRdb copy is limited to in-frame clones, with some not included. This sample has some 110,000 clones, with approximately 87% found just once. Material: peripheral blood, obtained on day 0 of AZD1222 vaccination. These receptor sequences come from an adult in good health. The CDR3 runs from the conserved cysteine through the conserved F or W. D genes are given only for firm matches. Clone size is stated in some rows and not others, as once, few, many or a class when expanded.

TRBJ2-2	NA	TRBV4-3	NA	TGCGCCAGCAGCCCAGGCCCCGGGAGTGGTGGCGCCGGGGAGCTGTTTTTT	CASSPGPGSGGAGELFF
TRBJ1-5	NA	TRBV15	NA	TGTGCCACCAGCTTCCCGAGTAGCAATCAGCCCCAGCATTTT	CATSFPSSNQPQHF
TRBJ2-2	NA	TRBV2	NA	TGTGCCAGCAGGGGGACCGGGGAGCTGTTTTTT	CASRGTGELFF
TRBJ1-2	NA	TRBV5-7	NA	TGTGCCAGCAGCTTGGCCAGGGCAGGGAACTATGGCTACACCTTC	CASSLARAGNYGYTF
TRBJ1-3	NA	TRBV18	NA	TGTGCCAGCTCACCAGGTTCTGATGGAAACACCATATATTTT	CASSPGSDGNTIYF
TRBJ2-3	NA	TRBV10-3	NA	TGTGCCATCAGTGCGGGGCGCGACACAGATACGCAGTATTTT	CAISAGRDTDTQYF
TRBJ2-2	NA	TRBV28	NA	TGTGCCAGCAGTTGGGCGGGACAGAACACCGGGGAGCTGTTTTTT	CASSWAGQNTGELFF
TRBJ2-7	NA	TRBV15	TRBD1	TGTGCCACCAGCAGGGGACAGGGTAAAGGGTACGAGCAGTACTTC	CATSRGQGKGYEQYF
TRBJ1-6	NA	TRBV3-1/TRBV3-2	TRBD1	TGTGCCAGCAGCCTCCGGACAGGGAGCTCCTATAATTCACCCCTCCACTTT	CASSLRTGSSYNSPLHF
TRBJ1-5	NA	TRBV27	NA	TGTGCCAGCAGTTTATCGAGGGGAGGCAATCAGCCCCAGCATTTT	CASSLSRGGNQPQHF
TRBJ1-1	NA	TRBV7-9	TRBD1	TGTGCCAGCAGCGGACAGGGTTGGACTGAAGCTTTCTTT	CASSGQGWTEAFF
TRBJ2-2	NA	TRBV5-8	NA	TGTGCCAGCAGCCACCTTAGCAGGGGCCACACCGGGGAGCTGTTTTTT	CASSHLSRGHTGELFF
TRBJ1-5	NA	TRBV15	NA	TGTGCCACCAGCAGCAAACTGGAGGAGCCCCAGCATTTT	CATSSKLEEPQHF
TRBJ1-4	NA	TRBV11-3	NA	TGTGCCAGCAGCTTAGGGACCGCAATCTTGACTAATGAAAAACTGTTTTTT	CASSLGTAILTNEKLFF
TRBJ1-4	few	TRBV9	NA	TGTGCCAGCAGCGTAGGACGGGTGGGGGAAAAACTGTTTTTT	CASSVGRVGEKLFF
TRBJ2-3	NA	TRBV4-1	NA	TGCGCCAGCAGGGAGCGTGTCGGCAATACGCAGTATTTT	CASRERVGNTQYF
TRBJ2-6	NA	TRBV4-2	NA	TGTGCCAGCAGCCAAGTCATCGCCTCGGGAGATGGCTCTGGGGCCAACGTCCTGACTTTC	CASSQVIASGDGSGANVLTF
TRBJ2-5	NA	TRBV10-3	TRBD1	TGTGCCACCGGGGACAGGGGAGGAGAGGCCCAGTACTTC	CATGDRGGEAQYF
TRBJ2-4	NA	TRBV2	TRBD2	TGTGCCAGCAGCCATAGACTAGCGGGGGGCCGGGACATTCAGTACTTC	CASSHRLAGGRDIQYF
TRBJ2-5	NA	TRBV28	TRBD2	TGTGCCAGCAGTCCCGCTAGCGGGGCCTTACGTGAGACCCAGTACTTC	CASSPASGALRETQYF
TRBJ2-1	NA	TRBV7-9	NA	TGTGCCAGCAGCGACAGCCAGAGGGGCCACAATGAGCAGTTCTTC	CASSDSQRGHNEQFF
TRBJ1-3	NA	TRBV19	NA	TGTGCCAGTTGCCGAGGGGGAAGTGGAAACACCATATATTTT	CASCRGGSGNTIYF
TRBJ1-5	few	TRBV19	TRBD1	TGTGCCAGTAGACTACAGGGGGCTAGCAATCAGCCCCAGCATTTT	CASRLQGASNQPQHF
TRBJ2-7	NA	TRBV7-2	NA	TGTGCCAGCAGCCAGTCGGGGTCGTCCCCTCGCGAGCAGTACTTC	CASSQSGSSPREQYF
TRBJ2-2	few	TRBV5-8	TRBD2	TGTGCCAGCAGCCGTCAAGCGGCGGGAGATGGGACCGGGGAGCTGTTTTTT	CASSRQAAGDGTGELFF
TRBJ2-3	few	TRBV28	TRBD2	TGTGCCAGCAGCCGCCCTGGGACTACAGGCCTCCCAGGTACGCAGTATTTT	CASSRPGTTGLPGTQYF
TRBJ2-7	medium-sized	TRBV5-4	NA	TGTGCCAGCAGCTTAGCACAGGGAGACGAGCAGTACTTC	CASSLAQGDEQYF
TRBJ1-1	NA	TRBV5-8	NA	TGTGCCAGCAGCGCGGGACGTGGGGTTGCTGAAGCTTTCTTT	CASSAGRGVAEAFF
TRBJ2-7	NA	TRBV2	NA	TGTGCCAGCAGCCCTAGGCTGGGGAACGAGCAGTACTTC	CASSPRLGNEQYF
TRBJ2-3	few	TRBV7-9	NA	TGTGCCAGCAGCTCGACCTCAGATACGCAGTATTTT	CASSSTSDTQYF
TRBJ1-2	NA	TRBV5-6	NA	TGTGCCAGCAGCTTGGAAGGCAGGAGTTCGTCTGGCTACACCTTC	CASSLEGRSSSGYTF
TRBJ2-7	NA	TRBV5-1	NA	TGCGCCAGCAGCTTGGAGGCTAGCCCTGCCTACGAGCAGTACTTC	CASSLEASPAYEQYF
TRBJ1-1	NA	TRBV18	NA	TGTGCCAGCTCACCACGTCAGGAGGTGGGCACTGAAGCTTTCTTT	CASSPRQEVGTEAFF
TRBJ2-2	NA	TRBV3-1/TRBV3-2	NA	TGTGCCAGCAGCCAAAGGCAAGGCGGGGAGCTGTTTTTT	CASSQRQGGELFF
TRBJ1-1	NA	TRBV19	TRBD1	TGTGCCAGTAGGCGGACAGGGGTGGATATTGAAGCTTTCTTT	CASRRTGVDIEAFF
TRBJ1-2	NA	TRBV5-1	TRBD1	TGCGCCAGCAGCAGGGACAGGGGGTTAACCTTC	CASSRDRGLTF
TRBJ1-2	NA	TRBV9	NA	TGTGCCAGCAGCGTAGCAGGAGGGGACTATGGCTACACCTTC	CASSVAGGDYGYTF
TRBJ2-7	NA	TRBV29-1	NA	TGCAGCGTTGTTAGTCAGTTTGGCCACGAGCAGTACTTC	CSVVSQFGHEQYF
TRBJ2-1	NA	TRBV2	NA	TGTGCCAGCAGTCTTAGCGGCAGCTCCTACAATGAGCAGTTCTTC	CASSLSGSSYNEQFF
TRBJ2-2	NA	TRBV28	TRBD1	TGTGCCAGCAGTTTGGGTAGGGGGCGCGGCACCGGGGAGCTGTTTTTT	CASSLGRGRGTGELFF
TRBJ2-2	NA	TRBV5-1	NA	TGCGCCAGCAGCTCCGGGGCTAGTTGGACCGGGGAGCTGTTTTTT	CASSSGASWTGELFF
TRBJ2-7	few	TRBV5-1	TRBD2	TGCGCCAGCAGGGGGGGGTTCCCCGTCTACGAGCAGTACTTC	CASRGGFPVYEQYF
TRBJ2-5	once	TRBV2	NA	TGTGCCAGCAGTGAAGGGAGGGGCCAAGAGACCCAGTACTTC	CASSEGRGQETQYF
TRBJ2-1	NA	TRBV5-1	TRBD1	TGCGCCAGCAGCTTGGCCCCTCCGGGACAGAACAATGAGCAGTTCTTC	CASSLAPPGQNNEQFF
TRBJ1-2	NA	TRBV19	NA	TGTGCCAGTAGTAGGGCAGGAACTAACTATGGCTACACCTTC	CASSRAGTNYGYTF
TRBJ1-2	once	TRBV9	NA	TGTGCCAGCAGCGTTGGTCCGGGACTCCTGGACTACACCTTC	CASSVGPGLLDYTF
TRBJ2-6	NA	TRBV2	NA	TGTGCCAGCAGTGTTGTCTCTGGGGCCAACGTCCTGACTTTC	CASSVVSGANVLTF
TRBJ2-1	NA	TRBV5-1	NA	TGCGCCAGCAGCTTGGCGAGAGGGGACGACAATGAGCAGTTCTTC	CASSLARGDDNEQFF
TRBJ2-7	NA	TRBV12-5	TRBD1	TGTGCTAGTGCGCCTCCTCCGGGACAGGGGCCCTACGAGCAGTACTTC	CASAPPPGQGPYEQYF
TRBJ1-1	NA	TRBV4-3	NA	TGCGCCAGCAGCCTGGGTTTGGGGGGGAACACTGAAGCTTTCTTT	CASSLGLGGNTEAFF
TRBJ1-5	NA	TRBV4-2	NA	TGTGCCAGCAGCCAAGGGGGTGGGCCTAATCAGCCCCAGCATTTT	CASSQGGGPNQPQHF
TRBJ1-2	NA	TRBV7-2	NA	TGTGCCAGCAGTCCTTATTGGGCGGGGGAGGGGATTTCTGGCTACACCTTC	CASSPYWAGEGISGYTF
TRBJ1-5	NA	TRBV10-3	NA	TGTGCCATCAGGGAGACAGTCAATCAGCCCCAGCATTTT	CAIRETVNQPQHF
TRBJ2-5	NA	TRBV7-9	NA	TGTGCCAGCAGCCCGACGGCGGCCGGGGAGACCCAGTACTTC	CASSPTAAGETQYF
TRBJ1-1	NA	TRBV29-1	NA	TGCAGCGTTGCCGGGGTCCTGAACACTGAAGCTTTCTTT	CSVAGVLNTEAFF